This T cell receptor (beta chain) was observed in a study of blood T cell repertoires in COVID-19. Study background: The samples span acute and convalescent COVID-19 from the United States, Italy and Spain. The cDNA or gDNA used as material had been derived from T cells, B-cell-depleted T cells, or PBMCs.

In the authors' workflow: Amplified reference gene primers provided the basis for estimating nucleated cell counts. Assay: immunoSEQ multiplex PCR; the TCRdb copy retains only in-frame clones and omits some. D and trimming were read from the DNA, whereas the V and J calls and clone size are those reported in that table. The profile shows more than 95,000 clones, roughly 83% of them singletons. There are 13 residues in the CDR3. Between the trimmed V and J ends, which lost 4 bases and 5 bases, there was a span of 10 bases. CDR1 SGHNT and CDR2 YYREEE come from the germline V gene (reference sequence). The specimen sequenced was peripheral blood. The sequence was collected from a man aged 30 to 45 with acute or convalescent COVID-19. The J gene is TRBJ1-5, the V gene TRBV5-4; a possible D gene is TRBD1 (6 bases). In nucleotides, the CDR3 is TGTGCCAGCAGCATGGGGGCTGATCAGCCCCAGCATTTT. Encoded protein: CASSMGADQPQHF.